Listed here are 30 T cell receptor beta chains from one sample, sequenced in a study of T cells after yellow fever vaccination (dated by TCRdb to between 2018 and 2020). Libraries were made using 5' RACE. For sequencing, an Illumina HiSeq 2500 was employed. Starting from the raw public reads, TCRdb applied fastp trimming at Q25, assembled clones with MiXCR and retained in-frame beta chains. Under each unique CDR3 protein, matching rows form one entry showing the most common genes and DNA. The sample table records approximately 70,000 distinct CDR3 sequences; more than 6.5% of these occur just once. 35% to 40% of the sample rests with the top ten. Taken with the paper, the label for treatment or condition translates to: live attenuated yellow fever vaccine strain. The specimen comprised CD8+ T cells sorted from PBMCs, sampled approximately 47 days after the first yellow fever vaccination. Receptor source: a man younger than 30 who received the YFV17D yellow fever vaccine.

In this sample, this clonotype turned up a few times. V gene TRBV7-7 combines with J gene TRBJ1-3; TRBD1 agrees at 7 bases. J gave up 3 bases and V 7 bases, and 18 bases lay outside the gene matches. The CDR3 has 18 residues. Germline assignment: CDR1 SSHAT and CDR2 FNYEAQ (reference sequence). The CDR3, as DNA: TGTGCCAGCATGGGTGCTTACAGGGGCCGACTTTATGGAAACACCATATATTTT. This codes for CASMGAYRGRLYGNTIYF.

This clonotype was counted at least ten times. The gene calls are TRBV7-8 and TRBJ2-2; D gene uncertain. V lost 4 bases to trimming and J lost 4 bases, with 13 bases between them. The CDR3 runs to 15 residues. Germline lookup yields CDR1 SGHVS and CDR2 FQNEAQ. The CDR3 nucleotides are TGTGCCAGCAGCTGGAAACTCATCGGCACCGGGGAGCTGTTTTTT. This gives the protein CASSWKLIGTGELFF.

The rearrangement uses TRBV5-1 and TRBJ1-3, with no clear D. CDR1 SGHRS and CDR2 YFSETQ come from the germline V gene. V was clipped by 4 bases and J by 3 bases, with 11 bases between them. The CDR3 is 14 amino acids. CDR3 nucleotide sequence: TGCGCCAGCAGCCCTTACACCAGTGGAAACACCATATATTTT. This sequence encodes CASSPYTSGNTIYF.

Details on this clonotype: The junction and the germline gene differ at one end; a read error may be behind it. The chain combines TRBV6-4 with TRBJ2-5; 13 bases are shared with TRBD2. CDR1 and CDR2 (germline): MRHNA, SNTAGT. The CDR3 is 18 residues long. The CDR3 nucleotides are TGTGCCTGCAGTTCCGGGACTAGCGGGGTCCTGCCGGAGGAGACCCAGTACTTC. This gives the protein CACSSGTSGVLPEETQYF.

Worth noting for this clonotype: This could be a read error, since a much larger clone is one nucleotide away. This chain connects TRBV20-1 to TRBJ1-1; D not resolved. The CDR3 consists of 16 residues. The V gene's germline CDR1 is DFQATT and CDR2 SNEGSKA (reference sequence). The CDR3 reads CTARDRREPIDPEAFF. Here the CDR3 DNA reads TGCACTGCTAGAGATCGAAGGGAACCCATTGACCCTGAAGCTTTCTTT.

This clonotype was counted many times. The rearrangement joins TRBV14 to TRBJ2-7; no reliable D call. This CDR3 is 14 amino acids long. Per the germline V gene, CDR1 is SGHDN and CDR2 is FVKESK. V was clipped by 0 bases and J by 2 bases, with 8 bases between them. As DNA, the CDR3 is TGTGCCAGCAGCCAAGAATTTTCTCCCTACGAGCAGTACTTC. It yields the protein CASSQEFSPYEQYF.

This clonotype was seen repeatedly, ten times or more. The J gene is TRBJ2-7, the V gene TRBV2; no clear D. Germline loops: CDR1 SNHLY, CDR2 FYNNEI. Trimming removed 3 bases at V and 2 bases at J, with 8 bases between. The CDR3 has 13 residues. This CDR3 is CASSESRAYEQYV. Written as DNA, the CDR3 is TGTGCCAGCAGTGAGAGTCGAGCCTACGAGCAGTACGTC.

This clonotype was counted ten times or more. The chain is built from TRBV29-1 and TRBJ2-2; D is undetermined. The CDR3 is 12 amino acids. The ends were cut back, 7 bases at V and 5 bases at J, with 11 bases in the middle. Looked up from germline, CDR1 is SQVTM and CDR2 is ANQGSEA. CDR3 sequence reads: CSAMGGTGELFF. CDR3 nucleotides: TGCAGCGCCATGGGTGGGACCGGGGAGCTGTTTTTT.

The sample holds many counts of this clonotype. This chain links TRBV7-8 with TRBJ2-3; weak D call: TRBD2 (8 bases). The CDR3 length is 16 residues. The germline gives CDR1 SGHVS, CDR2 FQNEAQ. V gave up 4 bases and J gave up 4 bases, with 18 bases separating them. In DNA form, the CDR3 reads TGTGCCAGCAGCTATTCCGGGACTAGGGGGCCAGATACGCAGTATTTT. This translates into CASSYSGTRGPDTQYF.

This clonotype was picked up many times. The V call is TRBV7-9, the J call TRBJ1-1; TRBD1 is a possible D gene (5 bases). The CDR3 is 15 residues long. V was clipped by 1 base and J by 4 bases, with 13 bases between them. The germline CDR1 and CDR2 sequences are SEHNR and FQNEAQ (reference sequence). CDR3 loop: CASSLGGVPSTEAFF. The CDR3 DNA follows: TGTGCCAGCAGCTTAGGGGGGGTACCGAGCACTGAAGCTTTCTTT.

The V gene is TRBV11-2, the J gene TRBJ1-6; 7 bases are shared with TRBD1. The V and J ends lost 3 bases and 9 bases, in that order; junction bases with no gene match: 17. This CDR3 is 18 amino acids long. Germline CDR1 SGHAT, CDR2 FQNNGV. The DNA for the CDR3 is TGTGCCAGCAGCTTCCCCCCACAGGGGCAAATCTTCAGTTCACCCCTCCACTTT. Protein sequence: CASSFPPQGQIFSSPLHF.

CDR3 protein: CASSFVPVYEQYF. Here the CDR3 DNA reads TGTGCCAGCAGTTTCGTGCCGGTCTACGAGCAGTACTTC. The chain has TRBV12-3 or TRBV12-4 and TRBJ2-7; D not resolved. The CDR3 spans 13 residues. With 3 bases removed from V and 3 bases from J, the gap between germline ends came to 9 bases.

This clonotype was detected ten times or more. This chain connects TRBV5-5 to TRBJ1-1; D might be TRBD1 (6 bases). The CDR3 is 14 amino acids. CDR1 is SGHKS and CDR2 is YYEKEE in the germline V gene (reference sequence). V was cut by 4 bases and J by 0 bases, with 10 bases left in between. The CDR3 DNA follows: TGTGCCAGCAGCGTTGGGACACTGAACACTGAAGCTTTCTTT. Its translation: CASSVGTLNTEAFF. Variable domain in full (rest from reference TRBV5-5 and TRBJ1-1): DAGVTQSPTHLIKTRGQQVTLRCSPISGHKSVSWYQQVLGQGPQFIFQYYEKEERGRGNFPDRFSARQFPNYSSELNVNALLLGDSALYLCASSVGTLNTEAFFGQGTRLTVV.

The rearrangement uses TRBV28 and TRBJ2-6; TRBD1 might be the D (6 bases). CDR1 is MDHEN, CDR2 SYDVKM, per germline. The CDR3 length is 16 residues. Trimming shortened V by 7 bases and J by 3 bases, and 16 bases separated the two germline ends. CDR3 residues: CASNGQPLSGANVLTF. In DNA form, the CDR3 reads TGTGCCAGCAATGGACAGCCCCTGAGTGGGGCCAACGTCCTGACTTTC.

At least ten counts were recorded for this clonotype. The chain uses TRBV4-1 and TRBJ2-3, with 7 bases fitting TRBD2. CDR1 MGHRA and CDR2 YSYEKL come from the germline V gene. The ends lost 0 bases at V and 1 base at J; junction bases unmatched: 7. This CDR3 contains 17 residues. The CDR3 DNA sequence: TGCGCCAGCAGCCAAGAAAGTCAGGGAGGGGGCACAGATACGCAGTATTTT. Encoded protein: CASSQESQGGGTDTQYF.

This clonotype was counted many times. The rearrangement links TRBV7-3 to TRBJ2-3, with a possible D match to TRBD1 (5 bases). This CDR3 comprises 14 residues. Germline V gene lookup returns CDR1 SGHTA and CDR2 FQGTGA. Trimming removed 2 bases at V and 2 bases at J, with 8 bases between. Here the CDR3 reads CASSLGRVTDTQYF. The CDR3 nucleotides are TGTGCCAGCAGCTTAGGCAGGGTCACAGATACGCAGTATTTT. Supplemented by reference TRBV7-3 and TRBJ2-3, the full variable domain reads GAGVSQTPSNKVTEKGKYVELRCDPISGHTALYWYRQSLGQGPEFLIYFQGTGAADDSGLPNDRFFAVRPEGSVSTLKIQRTERGDSAVYLCASSLGRVTDTQYFGPGTRLTVL.

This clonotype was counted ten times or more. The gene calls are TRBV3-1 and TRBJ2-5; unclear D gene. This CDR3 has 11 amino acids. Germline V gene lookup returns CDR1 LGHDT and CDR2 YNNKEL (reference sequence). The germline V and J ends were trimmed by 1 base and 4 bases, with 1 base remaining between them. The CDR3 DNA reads TGTGCCAGCAGCCAAGGAGAGACCCAGTACTTC. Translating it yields CASSQGETQYF.

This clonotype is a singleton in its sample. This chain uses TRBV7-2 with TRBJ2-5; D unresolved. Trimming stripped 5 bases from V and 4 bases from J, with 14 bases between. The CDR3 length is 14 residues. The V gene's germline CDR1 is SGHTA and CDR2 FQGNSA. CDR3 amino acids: CASSIESLRETQYF. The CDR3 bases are TGTGCCAGCAGCATAGAATCGTTACGAGAGACCCAGTACTTC.

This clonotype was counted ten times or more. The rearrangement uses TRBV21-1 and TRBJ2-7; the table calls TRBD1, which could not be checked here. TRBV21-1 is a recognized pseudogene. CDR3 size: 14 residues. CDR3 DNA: TGTGCCGTCGGCGGGACAGGGGTTTCTCACGAGCAGTACTTC. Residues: CAVGGTGVSHEQYF.

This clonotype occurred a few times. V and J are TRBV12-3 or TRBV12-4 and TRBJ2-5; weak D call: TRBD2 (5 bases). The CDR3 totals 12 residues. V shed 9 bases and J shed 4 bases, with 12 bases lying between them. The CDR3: CASSEERETQYF. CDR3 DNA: TGTGCCAGTTCGGAGGAACGAGAGACCCAGTACTTC.

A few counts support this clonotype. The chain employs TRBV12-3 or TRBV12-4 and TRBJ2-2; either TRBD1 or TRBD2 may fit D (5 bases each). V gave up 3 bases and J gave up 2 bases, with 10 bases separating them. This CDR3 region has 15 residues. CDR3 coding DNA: TGTGCCAGCAGTTTCGGGACCCCAAACACCGGGGAGCTGTTTTTT. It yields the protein CASSFGTPNTGELFF.

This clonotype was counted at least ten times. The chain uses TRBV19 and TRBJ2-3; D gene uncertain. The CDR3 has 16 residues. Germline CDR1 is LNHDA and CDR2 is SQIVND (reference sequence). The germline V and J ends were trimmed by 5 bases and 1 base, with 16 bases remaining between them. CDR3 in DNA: TGTGCCAGTAGTCCCTACCCCACTGGGGGCACAGATACGCAGTATTTT. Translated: CASSPYPTGGTDTQYF.

CDR3 nucleotides: TGTGCCAGCAGTTACTCAACAGCGAACACTGAAGCTTTCTTT. This gives the protein CASSYSTANTEAFF. The V and J genes are TRBV6-5 and TRBJ1-1; D gene uncertain. The germline gives CDR1 MNHEY, CDR2 SVGAGI. Trimming removed 0 bases from V and 1 base from J, with 6 bases in between. There are 14 residues in the CDR3.

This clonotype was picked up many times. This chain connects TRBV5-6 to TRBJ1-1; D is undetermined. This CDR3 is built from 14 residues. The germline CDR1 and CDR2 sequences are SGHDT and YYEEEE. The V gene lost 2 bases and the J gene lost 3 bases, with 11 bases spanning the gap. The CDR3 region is CASSFGVVDTEAFF. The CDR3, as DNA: TGTGCCAGCAGCTTTGGGGTCGTGGACACTGAAGCTTTCTTT.

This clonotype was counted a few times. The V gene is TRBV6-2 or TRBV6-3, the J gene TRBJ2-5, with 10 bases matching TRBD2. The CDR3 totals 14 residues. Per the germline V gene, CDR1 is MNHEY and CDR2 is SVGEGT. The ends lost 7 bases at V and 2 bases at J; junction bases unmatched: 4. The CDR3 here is CASNILAGQETQYF. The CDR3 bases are TGTGCCAGCAACATACTAGCGGGGCAAGAGACCCAGTACTTC.

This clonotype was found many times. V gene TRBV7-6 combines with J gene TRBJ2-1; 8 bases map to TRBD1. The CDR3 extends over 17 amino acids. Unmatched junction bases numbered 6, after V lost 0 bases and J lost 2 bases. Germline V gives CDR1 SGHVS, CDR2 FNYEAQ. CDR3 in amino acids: CASSLALAGGAYNEQFF. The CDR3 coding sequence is TGTGCCAGCAGCTTAGCGCTAGCAGGGGGCGCCTACAATGAGCAGTTCTTC.

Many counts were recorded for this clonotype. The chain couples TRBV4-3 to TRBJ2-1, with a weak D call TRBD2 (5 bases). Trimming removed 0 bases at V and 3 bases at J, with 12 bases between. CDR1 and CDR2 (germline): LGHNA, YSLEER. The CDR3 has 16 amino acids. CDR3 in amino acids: CASSQDPAGNYNEQFF. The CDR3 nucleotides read TGCGCCAGCAGCCAAGATCCGGCGGGCAACTACAATGAGCAGTTCTTC.

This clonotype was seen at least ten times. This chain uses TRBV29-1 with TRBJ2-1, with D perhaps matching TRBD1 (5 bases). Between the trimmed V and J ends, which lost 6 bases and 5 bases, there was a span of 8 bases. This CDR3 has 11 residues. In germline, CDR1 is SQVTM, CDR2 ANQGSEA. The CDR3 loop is CSVTRDNEQFF. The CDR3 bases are TGCAGCGTAACCAGGGACAATGAGCAGTTCTTC.

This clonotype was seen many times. CDR3: CASTQYPGTGAYEQYF. The CDR3 region has the DNA TGTGCCAGCACCCAATACCCCGGGACAGGAGCCTACGAGCAGTACTTC. The chain recombines TRBV5-5 with TRBJ2-7; 8 nucleotides align to TRBD1. Germline-derived CDR1 and CDR2 are SGHKS and YYEKEE (reference sequence). The CDR3 loop spans 16 amino acids. The ends lost 6 bases at V and 2 bases at J; junction bases unmatched: 13.

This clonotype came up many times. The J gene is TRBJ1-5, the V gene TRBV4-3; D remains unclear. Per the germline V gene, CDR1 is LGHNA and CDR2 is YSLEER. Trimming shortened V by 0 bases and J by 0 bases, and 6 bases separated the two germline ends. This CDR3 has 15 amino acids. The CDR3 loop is CASSQDRRSNQPQHF. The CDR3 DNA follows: TGCGCCAGCAGCCAAGATAGGCGTAGCAATCAGCCCCAGCATTTT.